This entry concerns a single TCR beta chain. This record belongs to a study of blood T cell repertoires in COVID-19. Study-level information: The United States, Italy and Spain provided the acute and convalescent COVID-19 samples. Sources were T cells, B-cell-depleted T cells, or PBMCs; the material itself was cDNA or gDNA.

The CDR3 has 13 amino acids. With 8 bases clipped from V and 12 bases from J, the junction kept 10 bases outside the gene matches. The method was immunoSEQ multiplex PCR; TCRdb's version includes in-frame clones alone and lacks a portion of them. Found here are around 140,000 clones, about 80% of them singletons; the top ten hold 35% to 45%. The sequencing sample was made of peripheral blood. The sequence was obtained from a human donor in a cohort sampled during active COVID-19. V is TRBV12-3 or TRBV12-4 and J is TRBJ2-1; TRBD1 aligns across 10 bases. This CDR3 reads CASRDRGDRGQFF. Here the CDR3 DNA reads TGTGCCAGCCGGGACAGGGGCGATAGGGGGCAGTTCTTC.